This TCR beta chain was captured in a study of blood T cell repertoires in COVID-19. The overall study: There were acute and convalescent COVID-19 samples, and they came from the United States, Italy and Spain.

Germline V gene data show CDR1 as MGHRA and CDR2 as YSYEKL. V was shortened by 5 bases and J by 11 bases, with 18 bases between the two germline ends. CDR3 length: 13 amino acids. Participant age was roughly 18 to 90 years, and participants resided in about 25 US areas. TCRdb's table, derived via immunoSEQ multiplex PCR, lists solely in-frame clones and lacks some. The data contain more than 200,000 clones, 75% to 95% of them singletons. This clone was recorded only once. The sequencing sample was made of PBMCs or T cells enriched from blood (not recorded which). The chain employs TRBV4-1 and TRBJ1-1; D remains unclear. This clonotype was obtained from a woman aged 18-29 years who had recovered from COVID-19. CDR3 amino acids: CASSTGSRSRAFF. In nucleotides, the CDR3 is TGCGCCAGCAGCACCGGATCCCGTTCGCGGGCTTTCTTT.